This TCR beta chain was captured by sequencing in a study of cytomegalovirus exposure and HLA in healthy donors. Study outcomes and limitations: Segments of the TCR beta V type were, in most cases, productive about 87% or about 30% of the time in an earlier analysis. In a later analysis, a missense DCLRE1C variant was linked to TCR beta V- and J-gene trimming.

Primers for the PCR totalled 60 Vbeta and 13 Jbeta. Here immunoSEQ multiplex PCR was the method, and the copy in TCRdb shows in-frame clones only, minus some. Of 150,000 or so clones in the sample, 75% were seen once. CDR1 is SGHTA, CDR2 FQGTGA, per germline. The CDR3 extends over 17 amino acids. V was clipped by 5 bases and J by 6 bases; unmatched bases: 7. Concerning this clone: Its matching antigen is unknown.

Sequenced material: PBMCs. The receptor was isolated from a young man in good health and CMV-seropositive. The rearrangement uses TRBV7-3 and TRBJ2-1; 16 positions match TRBD2. Here the CDR3 reads CASSLGLAGGPVNEQFF. The CDR3 region has the DNA TGTGCCAGCAGCCTGGGACTAGCGGGAGGGCCGGTCAATGAGCAGTTCTTC.